A single sample gave rise to the 9 T cell receptor beta chains below, sequenced in a study of T cells in Graves' hyperthyroidism and ophthalmopathy. The source material, RNA transcripts, was used to amplify TCR beta CDR3 regions. The study used the HTBI primer set for a first-round RT-PCR of the TCR CDR3. MiXCR, applied by TCRdb to the multiplex PCR reads, yields one record per CDR3 protein. The repertoire holds 550,000 to 600,000 distinct CDR3 sequences, with approximately 15% as singletons. Sequenced: blood. All receptors come from a woman aged 18 to 35 with Graves' ophthalmopathy.

At least ten counts were recorded for this clonotype. This chain uses TRBV5-1 with TRBJ1-5; D may be TRBD1 (5 bases). This CDR3 contains 15 residues. The germline V gene has CDR1 SGHRS and CDR2 YFSETQ. V lost 0 bases and J 7 bases, leaving 14 bases between the germline ends. This CDR3 is CASSLDGEGFQPQHF. The CDR3 DNA reads TGCGCCAGCAGCTTGGATGGGGAGGGGTTCCAGCCCCAGCATTTT.

This clonotype appeared many times. In DNA form, the CDR3 reads TGTGCCAGTAGCCCTACGCAGATGAACACTGAAGCTTTCTTT. Residues: CASSPTQMNTEAFF. This rearrangement joins TRBV19 to TRBJ1-1; D remains unclear. This CDR3 is 14 amino acids long. Looked up from germline, CDR1 is LNHDA and CDR2 is SQIVND (reference sequence). V lost 6 bases and J 0 bases, leaving 11 bases between the germline ends.

This clonotype was recorded at least ten times. The genes are TRBV7-9 and TRBJ2-3, with 9 bases lining up with TRBD2. Germline CDR1 and CDR2: SEHNR and FQNEAQ (reference sequence). V gave up 4 bases and J gave up 1 base; unmatched junction bases: 6. The CDR3 has 16 amino acids. CDR3 nucleotides: TGTGCCAGCAGCTCGACTAGACTAGCGGGCACAGATACGCAGTATTTT. It encodes CASSSTRLAGTDTQYF.

This clonotype came up many times. The J gene is TRBJ1-2, the V gene TRBV12-3 or TRBV12-4; the D is unclear. The CDR3 is made up of 14 amino acids. V was shortened by 4 bases and J by 2 bases, with 11 bases between the two germline ends. This CDR3 reads CASSYLDGNYGYTF. The CDR3, as DNA: TGTGCCAGCAGTTACTTAGACGGGAACTATGGCTACACCTTC.

This clonotype was seen a single time. A single base separates this from a much larger clone, so it may be a read error. The chain has TRBV2 and TRBJ2-3; 13 nucleotides match TRBD2. J was trimmed by 10 bases and V by 6 bases; bases with no gene match: 16. Germline V gene data show CDR1 as SNHLY and CDR2 as FYNNEI. The CDR3 contains 17 residues. CDR3 in amino acids: CASSQVRLAGGADAQYF. CDR3 DNA sequence: TGTGCCAGCAGCCAAGTACGACTAGCGGGAGGTGCGGATGCGCAGTATTTT.

V usage is TRBV27 and J usage is TRBJ2-1, with 8 bases aligning to TRBD2. The CDR3 length is 15 residues. V trimming: 6 bases; J trimming: 6 bases; junction bases outside the gene matches: 10. Germline values: CDR1 MNHEY, CDR2 SMNVEV (reference sequence). CDR3 bases: TGTGCCAGCAGCCCGTGGGGACTAGGACCCAATGAGCAGTTCTTC. Its protein is CASSPWGLGPNEQFF.

This clonotype has at least ten counts. V is TRBV28 and J is TRBJ2-5; 13 positions match TRBD2. Trimming cost V 7 bases and J 5 bases; bases outside gene matches: 13. CDR1 is MDHEN, CDR2 SYDVKM, per germline. This CDR3 has 17 residues. CDR3 protein: CASNALGLAGWGETQYF. The CDR3 region has the DNA TGTGCCAGCAATGCGCTGGGACTAGCGGGATGGGGGGAGACCCAGTACTTC. The full variable domain, in which reference TRBV28 and TRBJ2-5 provide the parts outside the CDR3, is DVKVTQSSRYLVKRTGEKVFLECVQDMDHENMFWYRQDPGLGLRLIYFSYDVKMKEKGDIPEGYSVSREKKERFSLILESASTNQTSMYLCASNALGLAGWGETQYFGPGTRLLVL.

The table lists this clonotype with a few counts. CDR3 DNA: TGTGCCAGCAGTTTATCCGAGGGGTTGGGAGAGACCCAGTACTTC. As protein: CASSLSEGLGETQYF. V usage is TRBV27 and J usage is TRBJ2-5; D possibly uses TRBD1 or TRBD2 (5 bases each). Trimming shortened V by 0 bases and J by 4 bases, and 12 bases separated the two germline ends. CDR1 and CDR2 from the germline V gene are MNHEY and SMNVEV (reference sequence). The CDR3 loop spans 15 amino acids.

J is TRBJ2-7 and V is TRBV5-5; no firm D call. The germline V gene has CDR1 SGHKS and CDR2 YYEKEE (reference sequence). Deletions cut 2 bases from V and 0 bases from J, with 12 bases between. The CDR3 sequence is 15 residues long. CDR3 in amino acids: CASSFGPAVSYEQYF. The DNA of the CDR3 is TGTGCCAGCAGCTTTGGCCCGGCGGTCTCCTACGAGCAGTACTTC. The entire variable domain, with the rest obtained from reference TRBV5-5 and TRBJ2-7, is as follows: DAGVTQSPTHLIKTRGQQVTLRCSPISGHKSVSWYQQVLGQGPQFIFQYYEKEERGRGNFPDRFSARQFPNYSSELNVNALLLGDSALYLCASSFGPAVSYEQYFGPGTRLTVT.